The subject of this entry is one TCR beta chain. The record originates from a study of blood T cell repertoires in COVID-19. Authors' processing steps: It was from reference gene primer amplification that nucleated cell counts were estimated. The repertoire was sequenced with immunoSEQ multiplex PCR; TCRdb's copy has only in-frame clones and lacks some. The V and J calls and clone size are taken from that table; D and trimming were inferred from the DNA. The sample lists roughly 180,000 clones; about 78% were seen once. Sequenced sample: peripheral blood. This clonotype was sampled from a woman in her forties or fifties with active or convalescent COVID-19.

CDR3 in amino acids: CASGLAGEGETQYF. The CDR3 DNA is TGCGCCAGCGGACTAGCGGGAGAGGGAGAGACCCAGTACTTC. J is TRBJ2-5 and V is TRBV5-1, with TRBD2 identical over 13 bases. The length of the CDR3 is 14 residues. With V trimmed by 7 bases and J by 4 bases, 4 bases remained unmatched. The germline V gene has CDR1 SGHRS and CDR2 YFSETQ.